This TCR beta chain was obtained from a study of CXCR3-negative and CXCR3-positive naive CD8 T cells. Findings and caveats of the study: Comparison of naive cells showed more hydrophobic TRB CDR3s in CXCR3-positive than in CXCR3-negative naive cells. The majority of assays used fresh PBMCs, and CXCR3 expression partially decreased after cryopreservation.

It was by 5' RACE with UMI labels that the TRB cDNA libraries were prepared. After re-calling the 5' RACE reads, TCRdb lists one entry per CDR3 protein, DNA absent. This sample's table has 7,000 to 8,500 distinct CDR3 sequences. The CDR3 totals 15 residues. Germline V lookup: CDR1 SGHRS, CDR2 YFSETQ. For this clonotype: Its antigen is currently unknown.

The sequence was collected from a human donor in good health. Some clones in this sample may be carry-over from other donors' samples. The sequencing input was naive CXCR3+ CD8+ T cells from blood. Documented subset: CD45RO-CCR7+CD27+CD95- naive CD8+ T cells expressing CXCR3 (TNR3+). V and J are TRBV5-1 and TRBJ2-1; TCRdb selects TRBD2, and the lack of DNA leaves this call unchecked. CDR3 in amino acids: CASSRTSGGLNEQFF.